This T cell receptor (beta chain) originates from a study of T-cell reconstitution after alpha-beta-depleted transplantation in children. Preparation of the TCRbeta library used unique molecular identifiers. TCRdb reprocessed the PCR reads with MiXCR, giving one entry per CDR3 protein. The sample has roughly 300,000 distinct CDR3 sequences, about 9.9% seen once. Many counts were recorded for this clonotype. The CDR3 length is 13 residues. The germline V gene encodes CDR1 LNHNV and CDR2 YYDKDF (reference sequence). V was clipped by 1 base and J by 8 bases, with 9 bases between them. This TCR was sampled from a male patient aged 2 to 9 who had a stem cell transplant for chronic granulomatous disease, so the T cells may come from the graft donor. The chain carries TRBV15 and TRBJ2-4; a possible D gene is TRBD2 (7 bases). Sequencing was performed on peripheral blood, taken 180 days after TCRalphabeta/CD19-depleted stem cell transplant. The CDR3 bases are TGTGCCACCAGCAGAGGAGGGGGGGACATTCAGTACTTC. Its translation: CATSRGGGDIQYF. Together with reference TRBV15 and TRBJ2-4, the CDR3 gives the full variable domain: DAMVIQNPRYQVTQFGKPVTLSCSQTLNHNVMYWYQQKSSQAPKLLFHYYDKDFNNEADTPDNFQSRRPNTSFCFLDIRSPGLGDTAMYLCATSRGGGDIQYFGAGTRLSVL.